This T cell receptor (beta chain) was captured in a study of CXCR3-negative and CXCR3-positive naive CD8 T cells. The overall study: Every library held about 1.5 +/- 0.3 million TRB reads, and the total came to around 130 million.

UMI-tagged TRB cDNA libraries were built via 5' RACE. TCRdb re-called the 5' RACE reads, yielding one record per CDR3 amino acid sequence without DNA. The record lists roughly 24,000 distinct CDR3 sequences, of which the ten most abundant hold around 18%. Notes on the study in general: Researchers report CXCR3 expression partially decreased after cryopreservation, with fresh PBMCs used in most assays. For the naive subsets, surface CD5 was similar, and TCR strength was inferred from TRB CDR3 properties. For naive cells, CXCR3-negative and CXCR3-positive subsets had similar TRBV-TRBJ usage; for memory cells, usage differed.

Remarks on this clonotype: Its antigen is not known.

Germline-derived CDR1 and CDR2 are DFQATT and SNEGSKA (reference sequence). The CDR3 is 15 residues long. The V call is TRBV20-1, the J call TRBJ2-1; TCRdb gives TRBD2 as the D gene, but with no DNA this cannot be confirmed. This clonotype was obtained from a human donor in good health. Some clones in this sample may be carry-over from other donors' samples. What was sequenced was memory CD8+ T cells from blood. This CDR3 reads CSASPGLAGYNEQFF.